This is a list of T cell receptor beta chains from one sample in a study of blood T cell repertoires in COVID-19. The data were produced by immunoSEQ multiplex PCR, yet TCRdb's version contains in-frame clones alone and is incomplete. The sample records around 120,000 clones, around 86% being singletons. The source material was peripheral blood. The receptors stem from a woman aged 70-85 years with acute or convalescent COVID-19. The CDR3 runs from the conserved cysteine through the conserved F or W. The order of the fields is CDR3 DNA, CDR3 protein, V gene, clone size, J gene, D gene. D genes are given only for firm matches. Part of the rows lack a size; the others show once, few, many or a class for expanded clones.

TGTGCCAGTAGTGCACCCCAGCGGGGGGCTCTCGAGCAGTACTTC CASSAPQRGALEQYF TRBV19 . TRBJ2-7 TRBD2
TGTGCCAGCTCATCCCGGACTAGCGGGGGTAATGAGCAGTTCTTC CASSSRTSGGNEQFF TRBV18 . TRBJ2-1 TRBD2
TGTGCCACCAGTGATAGTAGAGGGGGGGGTTACGAGCAGTACTTC CATSDSRGGGYEQYF TRBV24-1 . TRBJ2-7 .
TGTGCCAGCAGCTGGACAGGGGCCGGGGAGCTGTTTTTT CASSWTGAGELFF TRBV11-3 once TRBJ2-2 TRBD1
TGTGCCTGGCAAGGGGGGGGATCCACAGATACGCAGTATTTT CAWQGGGSTDTQYF TRBV30 . TRBJ2-3 .
TGTGCCAGCTCACTAGGGAGGGACACTGAAGCTTTCTTT CASSLGRDTEAFF TRBV18 few TRBJ1-1 .
TGTGCCAGCAGCTCCAGGGGGGAACAGCCCCAGCATTTT CASSSRGEQPQHF TRBV11-2 . TRBJ1-5 TRBD1
TGCGCCAGCAAGCCTAGCGGGGACACCGGGGAGCTGTTTTTT CASKPSGDTGELFF TRBV10-1 . TRBJ2-2 TRBD2
TGCGCCAGCAGCCAAGGTGGCCTGAACACTGAAGCTTTCTTT CASSQGGLNTEAFF TRBV4-1 . TRBJ1-1 .
TGTGCCAGTAGTTTTCAGGATGCCTACAATGAGCAGTTCTTC CASSFQDAYNEQFF TRBV19 . TRBJ2-1 .
TGTGCCAGCAGCGGCGGGACTCGCACAGATACGCAGTATTTT CASSGGTRTDTQYF TRBV5-4 few TRBJ2-3 .
TGTGCCAGCAGCTTAAATGTAGGGGGCTACTCAGATACGCAGTATTTT CASSLNVGGYSDTQYF TRBV7-9 . TRBJ2-3 TRBD1